This T cell receptor (beta chain) was retrieved from a study of Tregs in tolerant kidney transplant recipients. The study, taken as a whole, reports: Activated donor B cell expansion appeared to reveal the most relevant donor-specific TCRbeta repertoire. Biological reproducibility was not directly addressed, but technical replication error appeared minimal.

This CDR3 region has 15 residues. V was shortened by 2 bases and J by 4 bases, with 14 bases between the two germline ends. The germline V gene encodes CDR1 SGHTA and CDR2 FQGNSA. Sequencing used immunoSEQ multiplex PCR; TCRdb keeps in-frame clones, though not all of them. The sample yields 68,000 or so clones, roughly 89% seen once. CD4+CD25+CD127- Tregs, CD4+CD25- non-Tregs, CD4 and CD8 cells were sorted. As to this clone: What it binds is unknown.

The chain has TRBV7-2 and TRBJ1-1; D uncertain. This receptor was taken from a human donor in good health. The specimen was CD4+ T cells from blood. CDR3 amino acids: CASSLLLPWSTEAFF. The CDR3 coding sequence is TGTGCCAGCAGCTTATTACTTCCCTGGAGCACTGAAGCTTTCTTT.